This T cell receptor (beta chain) appears in the sequencing data of a study of T cells in Graves' hyperthyroidism and ophthalmopathy (dated by TCRdb to between 2017 and 2020). For the wider study: To identify TCR V-J signatures that set the groups apart, the researchers used a discovery cohort of about a hundred patients, made up of some 41 with Graves' ophthalmopathy and some 56 with stable Graves' hyperthyroidism. In more than five Graves' hyperthyroidism patients, the study also compared T-cell repertoires from thyroid tissue with T-cell repertoires from blood. Following sampling, methimazole starting at 30 mg daily was given to hyperthyroidism patients, and high-dose intravenous methylprednisolone was given to ophthalmopathy patients. The 100 discovery patients were randomly split 7:3 into training and test sets. Prospective prediction of ophthalmopathy was tested in an independent validation cohort of about 19 hyperthyroidism patients and approximately 17 patients who later progressed to ophthalmopathy. The paper describes TCR Vbeta CDR3 sequencing of fewer than 150 peripheral blood samples, made up of about 40 ophthalmopathy patients, 70 to 75 hyperthyroidism patients and around 17 progressor patients. Findings and caveats that apply to the study as a whole: Ophthalmopathy was separated from stable hyperthyroidism by a 13 V-J signature model, with approximately 89% sensitivity and around 81% specificity obtained in cross-validation and 80%/75% obtained in testing. In validation, the model predicted progression to ophthalmopathy with about 71% sensitivity and over 72% specificity, a median of 6.5 months before onset. No statistical method was used to set the sample size in advance, and investigators knew the group allocation. Most expanded thyroid clonotypes (frequency above 0.001) were also detected in blood, suggesting blood repertoires may reflect thyroid immune responses.

The TCR beta CDR3 regions were amplified from RNA transcripts. The TCR CDR3 was subjected to a first round of RT-PCR using the HTBI primer set and the Qiagen OneStep RT-PCR kit. Libraries were constructed in a second round of multiplex PCR, after which size selection and purification were carried out. Libraries were sequenced paired-end with 100 bp reads on an Illumina HiSeq2000. The study's processing was this. SOAPnuke was used to process the raw data, with reads discarded if the reads contained adapters or uncalled bases, had a mean Phred below 15, or lacked an exact constant-primer or identifier match. COPE v1.2.5 was used to merge the high-quality paired reads, and each unique nucleotide sequence was defined as a clonotype. MiTCR v1.1 was used to align the clonotypes against IMGT TRBV, TRBD and TRBJ reference segments. The analysis included only V-J combinations with a frequency above 0.0001, which together covered approximately 99% of the repertoires. A TCS score was defined as the ratio between F50 (clonal expansion) and ExV (chaos), using BLOSUM62-based TCRdist between CDR3 peptides within each V-J. Welch's t-statistics and random forest reduced just over 500 V-J features to under 15, which were used in a naive Bayes classifier (R e1071). TCRdb trimmed public reads at Q25 via fastp, called clones via MiXCR and kept in-frame beta chains. All rows with the same CDR3 protein become a single entry with the most common DNA and genes. The authors' filters were not applied to this entry. This sample has about 560,000 distinct CDR3 sequences in its table, and about 43% of those were observed once. The ten top clones hold roughly 8.2% of the sample.

Its CDR3 holds 13 amino acids, cysteine through phenylalanine. Only CDR3 DNA is held: 39 bases, read in frame from base 1. CDR1 and CDR2 (SEHNR, FQNEAQ) derive from the germline V gene (reference sequence). Deletion took 2 bases off V and 7 bases off J, with a span of 11 bases between the germline ends. Stable Graves' hyperthyroidism was defined as the absence of progression to ophthalmopathy over 18 months of follow-up. Hyperthyroidism patients were newly diagnosed, had a disease duration of under 2 months, and were aged 18 to 65 years. Exclusion was applied to patients with uncontrolled infections, other autoimmune diseases, pregnancy or lactation. Diagnoses relied on clinical symptoms, serum thyroxine and TRAb, thyroid ultrasound and orbital computed tomography. Total RNA was extracted with Trizol reagent, and quality was checked on an Agilent 2100 Bioanalyzer. The table lists this clonotype with a few counts. Its antigen remains undetermined. Base-call qualities are not available, and no considerably larger clone is one nucleotide away.

The source material was peripheral blood or thyroid tissue (not recorded which). The sequence came from a woman aged 18-29 years with Graves' hyperthyroidism. Donor details come from another sample of the same person, matched by shared clones. The V gene is TRBV7-9 and the J gene is TRBJ1-1; there is no confident call for the D gene. CDR3 region: CASSLLGRGEAFF. The DNA is TGTGCCAGCAGCTTACTGGGCAGAGGTGAAGCTTTCTTT.